Shown below are 17 T cell receptor beta chains from a single sample sequenced in a study of CD39 and CD103 CD8 tumor-infiltrating T cells. Repertoires were generated with immunoSEQ multiplex PCR, while TCRdb's copy carries only in-frame clones and drops some. The data contain fewer than 4,000 clones, approximately 63% of them singletons. Source material: CD39- CD103- CD8+ T cells sorted from the tumor. As for subset: CD103-CD39- double-negative CD45RA- CD8 T cells. The receptors here all came from a human donor with head and neck squamous cell carcinoma.

This clone was found a few times. The chain has TRBV4-1 and TRBJ1-4, with D unresolved. The CDR3 is 13 amino acids. The germline V and J ends were trimmed by 0 bases and 3 bases, with 2 bases remaining between them. Germline CDR1 is MGHRA and CDR2 is YSYEKL. DNA of the CDR3: TGCGCCAGCAGCCAAGATCCTAATGAAAAACTGTTTTTT. It translates to CASSQDPNEKLFF.

The sample holds a few counts of this clone. This chain links TRBV25-1 with TRBJ2-3, with D unresolved. From germline, CDR1 is MGHDK and CDR2 SYGVNS. This CDR3 has 15 residues. V lost 0 bases and J lost 11, with 18 bases in between. The CDR3 DNA is TGTGCCAGCAGTGAATATGGCTGGGGTGGATCGGAGCAGTATTTT. Protein product: CASSEYGWGGSEQYF.

The rearrangement joins TRBV4-3 to TRBJ2-7, with D uncertain. From germline, CDR1 is LGHNA and CDR2 YSLEER. V lost 1 base and J lost 1, with 8 bases in between. The CDR3 runs 14 residues. The CDR3 protein is CASSQGTQSYEQYF. The CDR3 region has the DNA TGCGCCAGCAGCCAAGGGACGCAATCCTACGAGCAGTACTTC.

V gene TRBV29-1 combines with J gene TRBJ2-7; 10 bases fit TRBD1. The V and J ends lost 1 base and 0 bases, in that order; junction bases with no gene match: 3. This CDR3 has 15 residues. Per the germline V gene, CDR1 is SQVTM and CDR2 is ANQGSEA. The CDR3 spells CSVEVGQGPSYEQYF. DNA for the CDR3: TGCAGCGTTGAAGTGGGACAGGGGCCCTCCTACGAGCAGTACTTC.

The rearrangement uses TRBV11-1 and TRBJ2-7; 9 nucleotides match TRBD1. Trimming took 5 bases from V and 5 from J; bases not matched to a gene: 4. This CDR3 has 13 residues. The germline V gene has CDR1 SGHAT and CDR2 FQDESV (reference sequence). The CDR3 DNA reads as TGTGCCAGCAGCCCGGGACAGGGAAACGAGCAGTACTTC. Protein sequence: CASSPGQGNEQYF.

This chain links TRBV29-1 with TRBJ2-7; maybe TRBD1 (5 bases). The CDR3 contains 11 residues. The germline V gene has CDR1 SQVTM and CDR2 ANQGSEA. Trimming took 6 bases from V and 4 from J, leaving 10 bases between them. The CDR3 nucleotides read TGCAGCGTGGACCAGGGTTACGAGCAGTACTTC. It is translated as CSVDQGYEQYF.

The chain is built from TRBV27 and TRBJ1-2; D gene uncertain. This CDR3 has 13 residues. Germline loops: CDR1 MNHEY, CDR2 SMNVEV (reference sequence). Trimming cost V 2 bases and J 5 bases, with 9 bases left between them. The CDR3 spells CASSLGGFYGYTF. The CDR3 nucleotides are TGTGCCAGCAGTTTAGGAGGGTTTTATGGCTACACCTTC.

This clone was counted between two and nine times. The gene calls are TRBV29-1 and TRBJ1-2; D call uncertain. The ends were cut back, 6 bases at V and 4 bases at J, with 24 bases in the middle. The CDR3 is 16 residues long. The germline gives CDR1 SQVTM, CDR2 ANQGSEA. CDR3 in DNA: TGCAGCGTCGGGATGACTCCAGGAGCCCTACCCTATGGCTACACCTTC. It specifies CSVGMTPGALPYGYTF. Combining the CDR3 with reference TRBV29-1 and TRBJ1-2 gives the whole variable domain SAVISQKPSRDICQRGTSLTIQCQVDSQVTMMFWYRQQPGQSLTLIATANQGSEATYESGFVIDKFPISRPNLTFSTLTVSNMSPEDSSIYLCSVGMTPGALPYGYTFGSGTRLTVV.

This chain connects TRBV28 to TRBJ1-1, with D possibly TRBD1 on 6 matching bases. In germline, CDR1 is MDHEN, CDR2 SYDVKM. V shed 5 bases and J shed 4 bases, with 23 bases lying between them. This CDR3 region has 17 residues. Here the CDR3 reads CASSPPWDIGLLTEAFF. The CDR3 region has the DNA TGTGCCAGCAGTCCCCCCTGGGACATCGGTCTACTCACTGAAGCTTTCTTT.

This clone was seen a few times. The CDR3 reads CASSPILAGTSGWFF. The DNA for the CDR3 is TGTGCCAGCAGCCCAATACTCGCAGGGACTAGCGGGTGGTTCTTC. The rearrangement uses TRBV7-9 and TRBJ2-1; 12 nucleotides line up with TRBD2. Germline CDR1 SEHNR, CDR2 FQNEAQ (reference sequence). CDR3 size: 15 residues. V shed 5 bases, J shed 15 bases, and the junction held 14 bases outside the gene matches. Complete variable domain (other parts from reference TRBV7-9 and TRBJ2-1): DTGVSQNPRHKITKRGQNVTFRCDPISEHNRLYWYRQTLGQGPEFLTYFQNEAQLEKSRLLSDRFSAERPKGSFSTLEIQRTEQGDSAMYLCASSPILAGTSGWFFGPGTRLTVL.

This clone has a handful of counts. The chain is built from TRBV7-2 and TRBJ2-3, with 7 bases aligning to TRBD2. The V and J ends lost 4 bases and 6 bases, in that order; junction bases with no gene match: 7. CDR1 is SGHTA and CDR2 is FQGNSA in the germline V gene. The CDR3 runs 14 residues. The CDR3 loop is CASSWAVGGDTQYF. The CDR3 region has the DNA TGTGCCAGCAGCTGGGCGGTGGGGGGGGATACGCAGTATTTT.

J is TRBJ1-3 and V is TRBV30; no clear D. Germline CDR1 is GTSNPN and CDR2 is SVGIG (reference sequence). V was pared by 4 bases and J by 2 bases, with 6 bases between. This CDR3 comprises 12 residues. The chain's CDR3 is CAWKRPGNTIYF. In DNA, the CDR3 is TGTGCCTGGAAGCGTCCTGGAAACACCATATATTTT.

The V and J genes are TRBV6-9 and TRBJ2-7; D is perhaps TRBD1 (6 bases). CDR3 length: 15 residues. Germline CDR1 MNHGY, CDR2 SVAAGI. V lost 5 bases to trimming and J lost 3 bases, with 17 bases between them. Here the CDR3 reads CASSPGTGSIYEQYF. In nucleotides, the CDR3 is TGTGCCAGCAGTCCTGGCACAGGGTCGATCTACGAGCAGTACTTC.

V is TRBV15 and J is TRBJ2-5; D is undetermined. Germline CDR1 is LNHNV and CDR2 is YYDKDF (reference sequence). The length of the CDR3 is 14 residues. V was clipped by 1 base and J by 1 base, with 7 bases between them. The CDR3 DNA reads TGTGCCACCAGCAGAGTGGGCAGCCAAGAGACCCAGTACTTC. It yields the protein CATSRVGSQETQYF.

By sample fraction, this clone is medium-sized. The chain couples TRBV28 to TRBJ1-5, with D possibly being TRBD1 (6 bases). This CDR3 region has 14 residues. V lost 6 bases and J 9 bases, leaving 18 bases between the germline ends. Germline V gene lookup returns CDR1 MDHEN and CDR2 SYDVKM. CDR3 amino acids: CASRLAGDLWPQHF. The CDR3 nucleotides are TGTGCCAGCAGACTAGCAGGGGACCTGTGGCCCCAGCATTTT.

The rearrangement uses TRBV7-9 and TRBJ2-3, with unresolved D. Germline loops: CDR1 SEHNR, CDR2 FQNEAQ (reference sequence). Trimming pared 10 bases from V and 2 bases from J, leaving 13 bases between. This CDR3 has 13 residues. Here the CDR3 DNA reads TGTGCCACCTCCCGCACCATCACAGATACGCAGTATTTT. It codes for CATSRTITDTQYF.

The J gene is TRBJ1-5, the V gene TRBV21-1; the table's D call of TRBD1 was not tested on the DNA. TRBV21-1 is recorded as a pseudogene. The CDR3 length is 17 residues. The CDR3 DNA sequence: TGTGCCAGAAGCAAGGCGCCCCAGGTGGCCCCCTCTCTTGCCCAGCATTTT. The encoded protein is CARSKAPQVAPSLAQHF.